This record looks at one T cell receptor (beta chain) sequence and its context. What it binds is not known. This entry belongs to a study of blood T cells in healthy people across ages. Study results and limitations: Long-lived donors exceeded aged donors in naive CD4+ cells and diversity.

A J-beta primer mix and a sample-barcoded 5' primer were used in a second PCR of about 7 to 12 cycles. One entry per CDR3 protein results from TCRdb running MiXCR on the 5' RACE reads. Of some 700,000 distinct CDR3 sequences in the sample, 20% to 25% are singletons; the top ten hold roughly 22%. This CDR3 comprises 12 residues. Looked up from germline, CDR1 is SNHLY and CDR2 is FYNNEI. The V and J ends lost 6 bases and 12 bases respectively, with 14 bases between them. This receptor was taken from a man between 65 and 85 years old in good health. Sequences were obtained from blood. The rearrangement uses TRBV2 and TRBJ1-4; unclear D gene. The CDR3 DNA follows: TGTGCCAGCAGCCAGGACTATTCGGAACTGTTTTTT. It codes for CASSQDYSELFF.